This entry lists 19 T cell receptor beta chains sequenced from one sample in a study of cytomegalovirus exposure and HLA in healthy donors. This PCR relied on a set of 60 Vbeta primers and 13 Jbeta primers. TCRdb's copy holds only in-frame clones and misses some; the assay was immunoSEQ multiplex PCR. The table lists fewer than 150,000 clones, 70% to 80% of them singletons, with 1.2% in the top ten. The sample taken for sequencing was PBMCs. Receptor source: a man between 45 and 60 years old in good health and CMV-seronegative.

The rearrangement joins TRBV30 to TRBJ1-2; TRBD1 is a possible D gene (6 bases). The germline V gene has CDR1 GTSNPN and CDR2 SVGIG (reference sequence). Between the trimmed V and J ends, which lost 3 bases and 4 bases, there was a span of 15 bases. The CDR3 has 14 amino acids. The CDR3 DNA reads as TGTGCCTGGAGCCTACAGGGAAAAGGCTATGGCTACACCTTC. It is translated as CAWSLQGKGYGYTF.

The chain joins TRBV21-1 to TRBJ2-7; the table assigns TRBD2, which was not confirmed against the DNA. TRBV21-1 is a pseudogene locus. This CDR3 is built from 13 residues. The CDR3 protein is CASSIRQRYEQYF. As DNA, the CDR3 is TGTGCCAGCAGCATTCGCCAGAGGTACGAGCAGTACTTC.

The chain links TRBV10-3 to TRBJ1-1; D gene ambiguous. The CDR3 has 14 residues. Trimming left V 2 bases short and J 2 bases short, with 9 bases between. The germline V gene encodes CDR1 ENHRY and CDR2 SYGVKD. As DNA, the CDR3 is TGTGCCATCAGTGAGACCCTAGATAACACTGAAGCTTTCTTT. Encoded protein: CAISETLDNTEAFF.

The genes are TRBV6-5 and TRBJ1-6, with 8 bases fitting TRBD1. The CDR3 spans 15 residues. Unmatched junction bases numbered 1, after V lost 0 bases and J lost 6 bases. CDR1 MNHEY and CDR2 SVGAGI come from the germline V gene. CDR3 sequence reads: CASSYSGQANSPLHF. CDR3 DNA sequence: TGTGCCAGCAGTTACTCGGGACAGGCTAATTCACCCCTCCACTTT.

The gene calls are TRBV15 and TRBJ2-5; TRBD2 matches at 10 bases. The CDR3 is 16 amino acids. Per the germline V gene, CDR1 is LNHNV and CDR2 is YYDKDF (reference sequence). V gave up 5 bases and J gave up 5 bases; unmatched junction bases: 11. The CDR3 nucleotides read TGTGCCACCAGCCTAGCGGGAGCGACTGGTTCGGAGACCCAGTACTTC. Amino acids: CATSLAGATGSETQYF.

The gene calls are TRBV7-2 and TRBJ1-2, with a tentative D call TRBD1 (5 bases). The CDR3 is made up of 16 amino acids. Germline loops: CDR1 SGHTA, CDR2 FQGNSA. The germline V and J ends were trimmed by 1 base and 7 bases, with 19 bases remaining between them. CDR3 sequence (DNA): TGTGCCAGCAGCTTAGTTGGACATGACCCCCTTAGTGGCTACACCTTC. It is translated as CASSLVGHDPLSGYTF.

This chain's CDR3 is CASSDPPGQGVRTEAFF. The CDR3 nucleotides read TGTGCCAGCAGTGACCCCCCGGGACAGGGAGTGAGGACTGAAGCTTTCTTT. The gene calls are TRBV25-1 and TRBJ1-1; 9 nucleotides line up with TRBD1. Germline trimming cut 3 bases from V and 5 bases from J; bases unmatched to any gene: 13. Looked up from germline, CDR1 is MGHDK and CDR2 is SYGVNS. The CDR3 is 17 residues long.

The rearrangement uses TRBV10-3 and TRBJ2-7; a possible D gene is TRBD2 (7 bases). V was trimmed by 6 bases and J by 7 bases, leaving 25 bases between them. The CDR3 runs to 16 residues. Germline loops: CDR1 ENHRY, CDR2 SYGVKD. The CDR3 nucleotides are TGTGCCATCAGCGCGACGGGAGACAGGCGGCGGGGGGAGCAGTACTTC. It is translated as CAISATGDRRRGEQYF.

The rearrangement uses TRBV27 and TRBJ1-5; D perhaps matches TRBD1 (6 bases). V lost 6 bases to trimming and J lost 2 bases, with 14 bases between them. The CDR3 is made up of 15 amino acids. Per germline, CDR1 MNHEY and CDR2 SMNVEV (reference sequence). The CDR3 DNA follows: TGTGCCAGCAGCGTGGTGGGGGCGGGCAATCAGCCCCAGCATTTT. Residues: CASSVVGAGNQPQHF.

The chain uses TRBV18 and TRBJ2-3, with 11 bases aligning to TRBD2. This CDR3 has 16 amino acids. Germline assignment: CDR1 KGHSH and CDR2 LQKENI. With 3 bases clipped from V and 5 bases from J, the junction kept 7 bases outside the gene matches. CDR3: CASSPPSGRRGDTQYF. The CDR3 coding sequence is TGTGCCAGCTCACCGCCTAGCGGGAGGCGGGGAGATACGCAGTATTTT.

The chain recombines TRBV30 with TRBJ2-1, with 9 bases lining up with TRBD2. The germline V gene has CDR1 GTSNPN and CDR2 SVGIG (reference sequence). CDR3 length equals 14 residues. The V segment lost 0 bases and the J segment 7 bases; nucleotides outside the gene matches: 4. The CDR3 loop reads CAWSVRGRANEQFF. The CDR3 nucleotides read TGTGCCTGGAGTGTACGCGGGAGGGCTAATGAGCAGTTCTTC.

This chain connects TRBV18 to TRBJ2-2; D is unresolved. Between the trimmed V and J ends, which lost 1 base and 1 base, there was a span of 7 bases. The germline CDR1 and CDR2 sequences are KGHSH and LQKENI. This CDR3 spans 15 amino acids. CDR3 nucleotide sequence: TGTGCCAGCTCACCACTGACACAGAACACCGGGGAGCTGTTTTTT. This codes for CASSPLTQNTGELFF.

The chain uses TRBV9 and TRBJ2-7, with 7 nucleotides matching TRBD2. Germline assignment: CDR1 SGDLS and CDR2 YYNGEE. J lost 3 bases, V lost 0 bases, and 6 bases had no gene match. The CDR3 has 15 amino acids. The CDR3 DNA sequence: TGTGCCAGCAGCGTAGCTCCGGGAGGAGACTACGAGCAGTACTTC. The encoded protein is CASSVAPGGDYEQYF.

V is TRBV29-1 and J is TRBJ2-5; TRBD2 is a possible D gene (6 bases). From germline, CDR1 is SQVTM and CDR2 ANQGSEA. The V gene lost 7 bases and the J gene lost 5 bases, with 14 bases spanning the gap. The length of the CDR3 is 12 residues. Here the CDR3 DNA reads TGCAGCGCGGGAGCAATGAGGGAGACCCAGTACTTC. Translating it yields CSAGAMRETQYF.

The rearrangement uses TRBV28 and TRBJ2-7; TRBD2 is a possible D gene (5 bases). This CDR3 region has 15 residues. V lost 5 bases and J lost 3, with 17 bases in between. Germline loops: CDR1 MDHEN, CDR2 SYDVKM. The CDR3 spells CASSRPSRGDYEQYF. For the CDR3, the DNA is TGTGCCAGCAGTCGACCCTCCCGGGGTGACTACGAGCAGTACTTC.

This sequence joins TRBV5-1 and TRBJ2-5, with 11 bases that match TRBD2. Trimming took 1 base from V and 5 from J; bases not matched to a gene: 10. The CDR3 is 17 amino acids. Germline V gene lookup returns CDR1 SGHRS and CDR2 YFSETQ. The CDR3 DNA reads TGCGCCAGCAGCTTGAATAGCGGGAGGGCCAGGGTGGAGACCCAGTACTTC. It yields the protein CASSLNSGRARVETQYF. The whole variable domain, remainder taken from reference TRBV5-1 and TRBJ2-5, is KAGVTQTPRYLIKTRGQQVTLSCSPISGHRSVSWYQQTPGQGLQFLFEYFSETQRNKGNFPGRFSGRQFSNSRSEMNVSTLELGDSALYLCASSLNSGRARVETQYFGPGTRLLVL.

The chain couples TRBV9 to TRBJ1-2; 9 nucleotides match TRBD1. Germline assignment: CDR1 SGDLS and CDR2 YYNGEE. CDR3 size: 15 residues. The V segment lost 0 bases and the J segment 8 bases; nucleotides outside the gene matches: 8. CDR3: CASSVAWGQGGGYTF. The CDR3 DNA sequence: TGTGCCAGCAGCGTAGCTTGGGGACAGGGCGGCGGCTACACCTTC.

This clone was seen a handful of times. The chain combines TRBV6-5 with TRBJ2-7; 9 bases match TRBD2. Per the germline V gene, CDR1 is MNHEY and CDR2 is SVGAGI. Germline trimming cut 3 bases from V and 3 bases from J; bases unmatched to any gene: 9. The CDR3 runs to 16 residues. The CDR3 loop is CASSYSLAGRIYEQYF. In DNA form, the CDR3 reads TGTGCCAGCAGTTATTCACTAGCGGGTCGGATCTACGAGCAGTACTTC.

Note on this clone: At one of its ends the junction is not consistent with the germline gene, which may arise from a read error. This chain links TRBV7-7 with TRBJ2-1; 8 nucleotides line up with TRBD2. The CDR3 spans 15 residues. Germline CDR1 and CDR2: SSHAT and FNYEAQ (reference sequence). In nucleotides, the CDR3 is TGTGCTAGCAGCTTAGGACTAGCTCCGGTTAATGAGCAGTTCTTC. The encoded protein is CASSLGLAPVNEQFF.